The source of this T cell receptor (beta chain) is a study of CD8 T cells in Susac syndrome. CDR3 length: 14 amino acids. V was trimmed by 0 bases and J by 11 bases, leaving 16 bases between them. CDR1 is LGHDT and CDR2 is YNNKEL in the germline V gene (reference sequence). With random hexamers, 0.5 to 1 ug RNA was reverse transcribed. TCRdb reprocessed the immunoSEQ multiplex PCR reads with MiXCR, giving one entry per CDR3 protein. The sample includes roughly 250,000 distinct CDR3 sequences, 90% to 96% seen only once; the top ten take around 0.093%. This chain links TRBV3-1 with TRBJ1-1, with a weak D call TRBD1 (6 bases). The TCR was taken from a human donor with Susac syndrome. Sequenced input: CD4+ T cells from PBMCs. CDR3 bases: TGTGCCAGCAGCCAAGATTTTACCGGGGGCGACGCTTTCTTT. Protein sequence: CASSQDFTGGDAFF.